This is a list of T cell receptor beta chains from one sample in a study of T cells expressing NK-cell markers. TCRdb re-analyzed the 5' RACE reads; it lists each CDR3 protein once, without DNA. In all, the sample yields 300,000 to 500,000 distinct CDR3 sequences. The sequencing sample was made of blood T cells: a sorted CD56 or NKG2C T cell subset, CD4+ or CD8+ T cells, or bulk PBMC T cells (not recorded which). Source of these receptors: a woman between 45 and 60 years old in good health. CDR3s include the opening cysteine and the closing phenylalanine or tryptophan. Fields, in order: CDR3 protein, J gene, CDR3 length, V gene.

CASSQGDGIEQFF | TRBJ2-1 | 13 | TRBV4-1
CASSAGTFNTEAFF | TRBJ1-1 | 14 | TRBV9
CASSVRTTTSYNEQFF | TRBJ2-1 | 16 | TRBV9
CASSSTSPSGRVNEQFF | TRBJ2-1 | 17 | TRBV5-1
CASSLERTSVNTGELFF | TRBJ2-2 | 17 | TRBV5-1
CASTGSPREQYF | TRBJ2-7 | 12 | TRBV2
CASSAWDTRNTEAFF | TRBJ1-1 | 15 | TRBV27
CASSSDRGGPEAFF | TRBJ1-1 | 14 | TRBV7-9
CSARGRRSRSTDTQYF | TRBJ2-3 | 16 | TRBV20-1
CASSLGFEAFF | TRBJ1-1 | 11 | TRBV7-2
CASSLARGLAAYEQYF | TRBJ2-7 | 16 | TRBV7-2
CSVGSGIETQYF | TRBJ2-5 | 12 | TRBV29-1
CASNKPNGELFF | TRBJ2-2 | 12 | TRBV27
CATFGTSGSVETDTQYF | TRBJ2-3 | 17 | TRBV2
CASSERTELYYGYTF | TRBJ1-2 | 15 | TRBV6-5
CASSFLGTGNTIYF | TRBJ1-3 | 14 | TRBV7-9
CATEGSQETQYF | TRBJ2-5 | 12 | TRBV2
CASSGGGRNEQFF | TRBJ2-1 | 13 | TRBV3-1
CASRTTGHRIDNEQFF | TRBJ2-1 | 16 | TRBV11-2
CSVPGHASSSYEQYF | TRBJ2-7 | 15 | TRBV20-1